The following is a T cell receptor beta chain sequence with its context. Its antigen is currently unknown. This sample is drawn from a study of OX40 agonist ivuxolimab in advanced cancers. Study information: Every 2 weeks, patients received ivuxolimab intravenously, dosed at 0.01 to 10 mg/kg.

The repertoire was sequenced with immunoSEQ multiplex PCR; TCRdb's copy has only in-frame clones and lacks some. The sample shows some 25,000 clones, approximately 80% of them seen only once. Study observations and caveats: Among T cells, CD8+ cells averaged more expanded clones than CD4+ cells.

Germline V CDR1 and CDR2: SGHDT, YYEEEE. V lost 1 base to trimming and J lost 0 bases, with 8 bases between them. The CDR3 consists of 15 residues. The rearrangement joins TRBV5-6 to TRBJ2-4; D is possibly TRBD1 (5 bases). The material sequenced was CD4+ or CD8+ T cells sorted from blood, taken in a trial of the OX40 agonist ivuxolimab. This clonotype originated in an adult with an advanced solid tumor such as melanoma, head and neck, liver or kidney cancer. The CDR3 loop is CASSLKGQAKNIQYF. As DNA, the CDR3 is TGTGCCAGCAGCTTGAAGGGGCAAGCCAAAAACATTCAGTACTTC.